This T cell receptor (beta chain) was documented in a study of OX40 agonist ivuxolimab in advanced cancers. About the study as a whole: Ivuxolimab was an agonistic, fully human IgG2 monoclonal antibody directed against OX40 (CD134), a costimulatory receptor. The purpose of peripheral TCRbeta sequencing was to test whether ivuxolimab changed TCR sequence diversity and led to clonal T-cell expansion. Among the roughly 50 dose-escalation patients, around 19 had hepatocellular carcinoma, some 15 melanoma, 9 renal cell carcinoma and 9 head and neck cancer. Prior anti-PD-1, anti-PD-L1 or anti-CTLA-4 therapy was permitted, and checkpoint inhibitors had been received by roughly two fifths of dose-escalation patients. Intravenous ivuxolimab was administered to patients every 2 weeks at six dose levels: 0.01, 0.1, 0.3, 1.5, 3 and 10 mg/kg. The paper covers the monotherapy dose-escalation part of the phase I ivuxolimab trial, which included N = 52 patients. The dose-escalation cohort was over 70% male with a mean age of about 65 years, ranging from roughly 20 to 80. Partial responses were achieved by three dose-escalation patients, of whom one had hepatocellular carcinoma and two had cutaneous melanoma. Study-wide findings and limitations: Low levels of normalized T-cell clonal expansion were also seen in some patients who did not respond. Which antigens the clonally expanded peripheral T cells were specific for was not determined. In the 0.1-3.0 mg/kg groups, partial responders had among the lowest normalized peripheral clonal expansion, particularly in CD8+ T cells. On average, CD8+ T cells showed more expanded clones than CD4+ T cells after ivuxolimab. At doses of 0.1 to 3.0 mg/kg, clonal expansion of both CD4+ and CD8+ blood T cells was observed from baseline to week 6.

The trial excluded patients who had a history of autoimmune disease or were on systemic immunosuppression. Peripheral blood for TCR sequencing was collected from all dose cohorts at baseline, on cycle 4 day 1, and on cycle 7 day 1. The samples were drawn from a first-in-human, open-label, multicenter phase I dose-escalation trial of ivuxolimab. Adults with locally advanced or metastatic melanoma, renal cell carcinoma, hepatocellular carcinoma or head and neck squamous cell carcinoma were enrolled in the trial. Before TCR sequencing, CD4+ T cells and CD8+ T cells were sorted from peripheral blood as separate populations. At the junction V is shortened by 0 bases and J by 6 bases, with 14 bases in between. From its cysteine to its phenylalanine, the CDR3 spans 15 amino acids. Only the CDR3 region is kept as DNA, spanning 45 bases read in frame from base 1. The CDR1 and CDR2 encoded by the germline V gene (reference sequence) are MNHEY and SMNVEV.

Note on this clone: It lacks a known antigen. Base qualities were left out, and no much larger clone turns up one base away.

For sequencing of the TCRbeta CDR3 region, genomic DNA was extracted from the sorted cells. TCRbeta CDR3 regions were sequenced using the immunoSEQ Assay. Imported from immuneACCESS, the table was reduced by TCRdb to in-frame sequences with V and J called. These copies leave out some clones; in studies compared against another copy, an unresolved V gene accounts for under half, and the cause of the remainder is not known. This sample has over 75,000 clones in its table, and 90% to 95% of those were observed once. The ten largest clones take up approximately 2.4% of the sample. Here the chain combines TRBV27 and TRBJ2-5; perhaps TRBD2 is the D gene, with 7 bases matching. The sequence was collected from an adult with an advanced solid tumor such as melanoma, head and neck, liver or kidney cancer. The source material was CD4+ or CD8+ T cells sorted from blood, sampled in a trial of the OX40 agonist ivuxolimab. The nucleotides read TGTGCCAGCAGTTTATCGATGGGGGGGCGACAGACCCAGTACTTC. This yields the protein CASSLSMGGRQTQYF.